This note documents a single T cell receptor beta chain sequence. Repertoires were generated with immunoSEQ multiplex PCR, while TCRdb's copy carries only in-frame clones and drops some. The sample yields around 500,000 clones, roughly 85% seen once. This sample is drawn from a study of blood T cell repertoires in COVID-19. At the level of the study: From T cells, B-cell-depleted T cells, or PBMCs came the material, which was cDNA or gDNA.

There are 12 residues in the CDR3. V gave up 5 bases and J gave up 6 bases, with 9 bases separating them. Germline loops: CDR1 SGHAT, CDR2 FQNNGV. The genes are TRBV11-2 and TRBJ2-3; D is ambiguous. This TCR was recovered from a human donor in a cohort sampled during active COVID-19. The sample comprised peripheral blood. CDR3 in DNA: TGTGCCAGCAGCAGAGTTGCGGATACGCAGTATTTT. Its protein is CASSRVADTQYF.